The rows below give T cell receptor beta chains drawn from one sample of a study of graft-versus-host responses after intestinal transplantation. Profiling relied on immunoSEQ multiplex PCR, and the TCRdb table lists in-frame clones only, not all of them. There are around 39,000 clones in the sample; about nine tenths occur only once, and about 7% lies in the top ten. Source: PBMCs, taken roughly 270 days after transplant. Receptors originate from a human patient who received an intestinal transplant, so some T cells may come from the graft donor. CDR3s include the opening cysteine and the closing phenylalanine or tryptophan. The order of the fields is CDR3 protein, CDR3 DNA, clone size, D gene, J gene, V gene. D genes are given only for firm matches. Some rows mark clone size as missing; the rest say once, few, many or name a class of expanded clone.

CSVEGAQGGSYGYTF,TGCAGCGTTGAAGGAGCCCAGGGGGGCAGCTATGGCTACACCTTC,-,TRBD1,TRBJ1-2,TRBV29-1
CASSFVERGVYEQFF,TGCGCCAGCAGCTTCGTGGAGCGGGGGGTCTATGAGCAGTTCTTC,once,TRBD2,TRBJ2-1,TRBV5-1
CASSQGQGLYEQYF,TGCGCCAGCAGCCAGGGACAGGGGCTCTACGAGCAGTACTTC,-,TRBD1,TRBJ2-7,TRBV4-1
CASSFTGTGTYGYTF,TGTGCCAGCAGTTTTACCGGGACAGGAACCTATGGCTACACCTTC,-,TRBD1,TRBJ1-2,TRBV27
CASSNPGQVPYEQYF,TGTGCCAGTAGTAACCCCGGACAGGTACCCTACGAGCAGTACTTC,-,TRBD1,TRBJ2-7,TRBV19
CASSQLPDGELFF,TGTGCCAGCAGTCAACTACCGGACGGGGAGCTGTTTTTT,once,-,TRBJ2-2,TRBV2
CASSELLNTF,TGTGCCAGCAGTGAACTACTGAACACCTTC,once,-,TRBJ1-2,TRBV2
CASSRVYGYTF,TGTGCCAGCAGTCGGGTCTATGGCTACACCTTC,-,-,TRBJ1-2,TRBV6-1
CASSRGDSYEQYF,TGCGCCAGCAGCCGAGGGGACTCCTACGAGCAGTACTTC,-,-,TRBJ2-7,TRBV4-1
CASSPSMDGPEAFF,TGTGCCAGCTCACCGTCTATGGATGGGCCTGAAGCTTTCTTT,-,-,TRBJ1-1,TRBV18
CAIGGQFYGYTF,TGTGCCATCGGAGGACAGTTCTATGGCTACACCTTC,-,-,TRBJ1-2,TRBV6-6
CASSSQGMNTEAFF,TGTGCCAGCAGCTCACAGGGGATGAACACTGAAGCTTTCTTT,-,TRBD1,TRBJ1-1,TRBV7-9
CASSLFSYNEQFF,TGTGCCAGCAGCTTGTTTAGTTACAATGAGCAGTTCTTC,-,-,TRBJ2-1,TRBV5-6
CASSVSNTDGYTF,TGTGCCAGCAGTGTGAGTAATACGGATGGCTACACCTTC,-,-,TRBJ1-2,TRBV6-1
CASSRPDRGSTGELFF,TGTGCCAGCAGCCGCCCAGACAGGGGTAGCACCGGGGAGCTGTTTTTT,-,TRBD1,TRBJ2-2,TRBV5-4
CASSYSSRNARIIQYF,TGTGCCAGCAGTTACTCTTCCCGGAATGCCAGAATAATTCAGTACTTC,-,-,TRBJ2-4,TRBV6-5
CASTPGQLSGNTIYF,TGTGCCAGCACTCCGGGACAGCTCTCTGGAAACACCATATATTTT,few,TRBD1,TRBJ1-3,TRBV25-1
CAYAKRRSDYNEQFF,TGTGCCTATGCTAAACGGCGTTCAGACTACAATGAGCAGTTCTTC,-,-,TRBJ2-1,TRBV7-9
CASSPSPTDLVSPYEQYF,TGTGCCAGCAGCCCCTCCCCGACCGATCTCGTATCTCCCTACGAGCAGTACTTC,-,-,TRBJ2-7,TRBV11-3
CASSFPGQGYGAFF,TGTGCCAGCAGCTTCCCGGGACAGGGGTATGGAGCTTTCTTT,-,TRBD1,TRBJ1-1,TRBV7-2
CASSMHRDHTEAFF,TGTGCCAGTAGTATGCACAGGGATCACACTGAAGCTTTCTTT,-,-,TRBJ1-1,TRBV19
CASSQEGIFIF,TGTGCCAGCAGCCAAGAAGGGATATTCATCTTC,-,-,TRBJ2-4,TRBV4-2
CASHRRGDVNTEAFF,TGTGCCAGTCATCGGCGCGGGGACGTGAACACTGAAGCTTTCTTT,once,-,TRBJ1-1,TRBV6-1
CASSERSYRELFF,TGCGCCAGCAGTGAGAGGAGTTACCGGGAGCTGTTTTTT,-,-,TRBJ2-2,TRBV10-1
CASSVAGSGELFF,TGTGCCAGCAGCGTAGCTGGGTCCGGGGAGCTGTTTTTT,-,-,TRBJ2-2,TRBV9
CAISERGLYGYTF,TGTGCCATCAGTGAGAGAGGCCTATATGGCTACACCTTC,-,-,TRBJ1-2,TRBV10-3
CASGDTNTEAFF,TGTGCCAGCGGAGATACGAACACTGAAGCTTTCTTT,-,-,TRBJ1-1,TRBV7-9
CASSILGSTGELFF,TGTGCCAGTAGTATTCTGGGAAGCACCGGGGAGCTGTTTTTT,-,-,TRBJ2-2,TRBV19
CASSKGRVGNTIYF,TGTGCCAGCAGCAAAGGACGCGTAGGAAACACCATATATTTT,-,-,TRBJ1-3,TRBV7-9
CASTYGDRGELFF,TGTGCCAGCACTTACGGGGACAGGGGGGAGCTGTTTTTT,once,TRBD1,TRBJ2-2,TRBV6-5
CSVRRGVQETQYF,TGCAGCGTCCGGCGGGGGGTCCAAGAGACCCAGTACTTC,-,TRBD2,TRBJ2-5,TRBV29-1
CASSQDARFTPRDTEAFF,TGTGCCAGCAGCCAAGACGCGCGATTCACTCCCAGGGACACTGAAGCTTTCTTT,-,-,TRBJ1-1,TRBV5-4
CASSLVGSYSYNEQFF,TGTGCCAGCAGCTTAGTAGGCAGCTACTCCTACAATGAGCAGTTCTTC,-,-,TRBJ2-1,TRBV11-3
CASSLDGSRSNEQYF,TGTGCCAGCAGCTTAGACGGGAGTCGTAGTAACGAGCAGTACTTC,-,-,TRBJ2-7,TRBV7-2
CASSFTDAFEQYF,TGTGCCAGCAGCTTTACCGACGCCTTCGAGCAGTACTTC,-,-,TRBJ2-7,TRBV4-2
CASSLGGTSGAFYEQFF,TGTGCCAGCAGCTTGGGCGGTACTAGCGGGGCCTTTTATGAGCAGTTCTTC,-,TRBD2,TRBJ2-1,TRBV5-6
CASSHRNEQFF,TGTGCCAGCAGTCACCGCAATGAGCAGTTCTTC,-,-,TRBJ2-1,TRBV6-1
CSVEGGPRGGYTF,TGCAGCGTAGAAGGGGGGCCCCGGGGGGGCTACACCTTC,-,-,TRBJ1-2,TRBV29-1
CASSLALGQGDTQYF,TGTGCCAGCAGCTTAGCCCTTGGGCAGGGAGATACGCAGTATTTT,-,-,TRBJ2-3,TRBV7-8
CATRVPGYGYTF,TGTGCCACCAGGGTTCCAGGCTATGGCTACACCTTC,-,-,TRBJ1-2,TRBV19
CASSPHWDPYSPLHF,TGTGCCAGCAGCCCCCACTGGGACCCCTATTCACCCCTCCACTTT,-,-,TRBJ1-6,TRBV9
CASSLGPTNTQYF,TGTGCCAGCAGCTTAGGCCCGACAAATACGCAGTATTTT,-,-,TRBJ2-3,TRBV11-2
CASSQAVARVAEQYF,TGCGCCAGCAGCCAAGCCGTAGCGAGGGTTGCCGAGCAGTACTTC,-,-,TRBJ2-7,TRBV4-1
CASSYRGGPASPLHF,TGTGCCAGCAGTTACCGTGGGGGGCCTGCTTCACCCCTCCACTTT,few,-,TRBJ1-6,TRBV6-5
CASSLTVEETQYF,TGTGCCAGCAGCTTGACAGTTGAAGAGACCCAGTACTTC,-,-,TRBJ2-5,TRBV11-2
CSAGQGDSGNTIYF,TGCAGCGCGGGACAGGGCGACTCTGGAAACACCATATATTTT,-,TRBD1,TRBJ1-3,TRBV29-1
CASSLAEGASGETQYF,TGTGCCAGCAGCTTGGCGGAGGGGGCGAGTGGAGAGACCCAGTACTTC,-,-,TRBJ2-5,TRBV5-4
CASSPLAGGESYEQYF,TGTGCCAGCAGCCCACTAGCGGGGGGGGAATCCTACGAGCAGTACTTC,-,TRBD2,TRBJ2-7,TRBV7-2
CAISESGQITDTQYF,TGTGCCATCAGTGAGTCGGGACAGATCACAGATACGCAGTATTTT,-,TRBD1,TRBJ2-3,TRBV10-3
CASSDGYEQYF,TGTGCCAGCAGTGACGGGTACGAGCAGTACTTC,few,-,TRBJ2-7,TRBV6-4